The clone carrying this T cell receptor beta chain was counted a few times. TCRdb re-analysed the RT-PCR reads in MiXCR, keeping a single row per CDR3 protein. The data hold about 680,000 distinct CDR3 sequences, with 14% observed a single time. Looked up from germline, CDR1 is MRHNA and CDR2 is SNTAGT. V dropped 4 bases and J dropped 1; count of bases not matched to a gene: 10. There are 18 residues in the CDR3. This clonotype originated in a female donor in good health, serving as a healthy control. Sequencing was carried out using memory CD4+ T cells from blood. The V gene is TRBV6-4, the J gene TRBJ2-6; TRBD1 matches at 7 bases. The CDR3, as DNA: TGTGCCAGCAGTGCACAGATGAACAGGGGTTCTGGGGCCAACGTCCTGACTTTC. Protein: CASSAQMNRGSGANVLTF.